This TCR beta chain was sequenced for a study of blood T cell repertoires in COVID-19 (dated by TCRdb to 2020 to 2021). Study-wide context: Samples covering the acute and convalescent phases of COVID-19 were provided by collaborators in the United States, Italy and Spain. The prospective study material was composed of cDNA or gDNA derived from T cells, B-cell-depleted T cells, or PBMCs. Subjects who had been exposed to COVID-19, were actively infected with it, or had recovered from it provided the deeply sampled blood TCRbeta repertoires that made up the dataset. The repertoires were released in a freely available public database intended as a resource for research on the immune response to SARS-CoV-2. The samples were drawn from the first 160 participants of the ongoing ImmuneRACE study and from some 1,300 subjects provided by 6 global collaborators. Sample metadata almost always included a de-identified subject ID, COVID-19 status, age in years and sex. HLA class I and class II types, where available, came from metadata supplied by the sample provider rather than from assay-based typing.

On this clone: Its antigen is still unknown. Per-base quality was not reported, and no clone a single base away is much larger than it.

V drops 5 bases and J drops 2 bases, leaving 13 bases in between. The CDR3, from cysteine to phenylalanine, totals 14 residues. CDR3 DNA is the only sequence kept; it has 42 bases, read in frame from the first base. The germline V gene sets CDR1 to SGHRS and CDR2 to YFSETQ. The study at large found these results: The amount of clinical and demographic metadata varied by source and participant and was provided uncurated.

The immunoSEQ Assay, a bias-controlled multiplex PCR, was used to amplify TCRbeta CDR3 regions from genomic DNA. On the authors' methods: The number of nucleated cells in each sample was estimated from the amplification of reference gene primers within the assay. To quantify the absolute abundance of each unique TCRbeta CDR3 rearrangement, sequence reads were collapsed and filtered. Productive Simpson clonality was computed per sample as the square root of Simpson's diversity index over productive rearrangements. The clones in this table, taken by TCRdb from immuneACCESS, are in-frame only. Not every clone is retained; where verified, under half of the shortfall comes from an unresolved V gene, and the cause of the rest is unknown. That table supplies the V and J calls and clone size; D and trimming were determined from the DNA. The sample includes 250,000 or so clones, with 86% observed a single time. Of the sample, around 12% is held by the ten largest clones.

Whole blood was collected in K2EDTA tubes by collaborating institutions according to the institutions' own protocols. For TCRbeta analysis, collaborator samples were shipped as frozen whole blood, as isolated PBMCs, or as DNA extracted from either sample type. The chain employs TRBV5-1 and TRBJ2-5; the D gene is perhaps TRBD2, on 5 matching bases. Sequencing used peripheral blood. The sequence was obtained from a man at least 80 years old with acute or convalescent COVID-19. Here the CDR3 is given as CASRFSGMQETQYF. The sequenced DNA is TGCGCCAGCAGGTTTTCCGGGATGCAAGAGACCCAGTACTTC.